The rows below give T cell receptor beta chains drawn from one sample of a study of blood T cell repertoires in COVID-19. Produced via immunoSEQ multiplex PCR; TCRdb's table is partial and in-frame only. Of some 200,000 clones in the sample, around 81% were seen once. The sequenced material came from peripheral blood. The origin of the receptors is a woman aged 35 to 49 with COVID-19, enrolled during active disease. CDR3s include the opening cysteine and the closing phenylalanine or tryptophan. D genes are given only for firm matches. Size tells how often a clone was seen (once, few, many) or the class of an expanded clone, and some rows leave it out.

clone_size d_call j_call v_call cdr3_aa cdr3_nt
. . TRBJ2-1 TRBV18 CASSPPVRGRANEQFF TGTGCCAGCTCACCACCGGTCAGGGGAAGGGCAAATGAGCAGTTCTTC
. TRBD1 TRBJ1-2 TRBV4-1 CASSQEQGVGHYGYTF TGCGCCAGCAGCCAAGAGCAGGGGGTGGGCCACTATGGCTACACCTTC
. . TRBJ2-1 TRBV7-6 CASSLGLGNEQFF TGTGCCAGCAGCTTGGGCTTGGGTAATGAGCAGTTCTTC
. TRBD1 TRBJ2-2 TRBV15 CATSRSRTGSRTGELFF TGTGCCACCAGCCGTTCTCGGACAGGGAGTAGGACCGGGGAGCTGTTTTTT
once . TRBJ2-6 TRBV27 CASSSLASGANVLTF TGTGCCAGCTCTTCCTTAGCCTCTGGGGCCAACGTCCTGACTTTC
. . TRBJ2-3 TRBV12-1 CASSLPGIRGSTDTQYF TGTGCCAGCAGCCTCCCCGGGATAAGAGGGTCCACAGATACGCAGTATTTT
. TRBD1 TRBJ2-3 TRBV27 CASSFKGAADTQYF TGTGCCAGCAGTTTTAAGGGGGCAGCAGATACGCAGTATTTT
. . TRBJ2-2 TRBV3-1/TRBV3-2 CASSHRTPGELFF TGTGCCAGCAGCCATCGGACTCCCGGGGAGCTGTTTTTT
many TRBD1 TRBJ2-7 TRBV4-1 CASSQEVLGTVYEQYF TGCGCCAGCAGCCAAGAAGTACTTGGGACAGTCTACGAGCAGTACTTC
. TRBD1 TRBJ1-1 TRBV6-5 CASGQVRNTEAFF TGTGCCAGCGGACAGGTTAGGAACACTGAAGCTTTCTTT
. . TRBJ2-3 TRBV10-3 CAISEVPGIGTDTQYF TGTGCCATCAGTGAGGTCCCAGGGATTGGCACAGATACGCAGTATTTT
. . TRBJ1-6 TRBV19 CASSIDAGAPVPLHF TGTGCCAGTAGTATAGACGCAGGGGCCCCGGTCCCCCTCCACTTT
. TRBD1 TRBJ1-3 TRBV6-5 CASSLQGARGNTIYF TGTGCCAGCAGCCTACAGGGGGCGAGGGGAAACACCATATATTTT
. TRBD1 TRBJ2-7 TRBV15 CATSRVGQTSYEQYF TGTGCCACCAGCAGAGTGGGACAGACCTCCTACGAGCAGTACTTC
. TRBD1 TRBJ2-7 TRBV27 CASSLEQGQTFEQYF TGTGCCAGCAGTTTAGAACAGGGGCAGACCTTCGAGCAGTACTTC
. TRBD1 TRBJ2-7 TRBV28 CASSTQTGRGYEQYF TGTGCCAGCAGTACTCAGACAGGGAGAGGCTACGAGCAGTACTTC
. . TRBJ2-3 TRBV7-6 CASSLDSTDTQYF TGTGCCAGCAGCTTAGACTCCACAGATACGCAGTATTTT
. TRBD2 TRBJ2-4 TRBV5-1 CASSKNPGLAGLAKNIQYF TGCGCCAGCAGTAAAAATCCGGGACTAGCGGGACTAGCCAAAAACATTCAGTACTTC
once . TRBJ1-2 TRBV14 CASSQDQGHGYTF TGTGCCAGCAGCCAAGATCAGGGCCATGGCTACACCTTC
. TRBD2 TRBJ2-3 TRBV7-9 CASSSPQRDTDTQYF TGTGCCAGCAGCTCCCCCCAGCGGGACACAGATACGCAGTATTTT
. . TRBJ1-1 TRBV9 CASSVDSSFMNTEAFF TGTGCCAGCAGCGTAGATAGCAGCTTCATGAACACTGAAGCTTTCTTT
. TRBD1 TRBJ1-3 TRBV6-2/TRBV6-3 CASSFSDRVTGNTIYF TGTGCCAGCAGTTTCTCGGACAGGGTTACTGGAAACACCATATATTTT
. TRBD1 TRBJ1-5 TRBV5-5 CASSPGQGTFNQPQHF TGTGCCAGCAGCCCGGGACAGGGGACATTCAATCAGCCCCAGCATTTT
. . TRBJ1-5 TRBV6-1 CASSDWTAPYQPQHF TGTGCCAGCAGTGATTGGACAGCGCCGTATCAGCCCCAGCATTTT
. . TRBJ2-1 TRBV11-2 CASSPGVANEQFF TGTGCCAGCAGCCCCGGGGTGGCGAATGAGCAGTTCTTC
. . TRBJ1-1 TRBV15 CATSRVVLNTEAFF TGTGCCACCAGCAGAGTAGTGCTGAACACTGAAGCTTTCTTT
few . TRBJ1-6 TRBV2 CASSPTERSPLHF TGTGCCAGCAGTCCCACAGAACGTTCCCCCCTCCACTTT
. . TRBJ2-1 TRBV29-1 CSVPIAGNEQFF TGCAGCGTACCAATAGCTGGGAATGAGCAGTTCTTC
once . TRBJ2-3 TRBV27 CASSPSIGPRDTQYF TGTGCCAGCAGTCCCTCGATCGGCCCTAGAGATACGCAGTATTTT
. TRBD2 TRBJ2-3 TRBV7-3 CASSLRPAGSTDTQYF TGTGCCAGCAGCTTAAGACCAGCGGGGAGCACAGATACGCAGTATTTT
many TRBD1 TRBJ2-2 TRBV9 CASSVSLPGQGRTGELFF TGTGCCAGCAGCGTAAGTCTACCGGGACAGGGGCGCACCGGGGAGCTGTTTTTT
. . TRBJ1-2 TRBV29-1 CSVGENYGYTF TGCAGCGTGGGAGAGAACTATGGCTACACCTTC
once TRBD2 TRBJ2-1 TRBV18 CASSPLGTSGGSSYNEQFF TGTGCCAGCTCACCTCTCGGTACTAGCGGGGGGAGCTCCTACAATGAGCAGTTCTTC
. . TRBJ2-3 TRBV19 CASSIPSRTDTQYF TGTGCCAGTAGTATCCCGTCCCGCACAGATACGCAGTATTTT
. TRBD2 TRBJ2-3 TRBV30 CAWGTSGDTQYF TGTGCCTGGGGGACTAGCGGGGATACGCAGTATTTT
once . TRBJ2-7 TRBV7-2 CASSPTRDNYEQYF TGTGCCAGCAGCCCGACCCGGGACAACTACGAGCAGTACTTC
few TRBD1 TRBJ1-1 TRBV7-9 CASSLVPRGVGEAFF TGTGCCAGCAGCTTAGTCCCCAGGGGGGTCGGAGAAGCTTTCTTT
. . TRBJ2-7 TRBV27 CASQLILSSSYEQYF TGTGCCAGCCAACTCATCCTTAGCTCCTCCTACGAGCAGTACTTC
. TRBD2 TRBJ2-3 TRBV4-2 CASSHGTSGITDTQYF TGTGCCAGCAGCCACGGGACTAGCGGGATCACAGATACGCAGTATTTT
. . TRBJ1-4 TRBV5-1 CASSLEDGGANEKLFF TGCGCCAGCAGCTTGGAGGACGGGGGGGCGAACGAAAAACTGTTTTTT
. . TRBJ2-1 TRBV3-1/TRBV3-2 CASRQEQGSRHNEQFF TGTGCCAGCAGACAAGAGCAGGGCAGTAGACACAATGAGCAGTTCTTC
. . TRBJ2-3 TRBV19 CASSISVGGQTQYF TGTGCCAGTAGTATCTCGGTGGGTGGGCAGACGCAGTATTTT
few . TRBJ1-2 TRBV11-2 CASSLAGAGVSGYTF TGTGCCAGCAGCTTAGCAGGGGCAGGGGTTAGTGGCTACACCTTC
. TRBD1 TRBJ2-6 TRBV27 CASSYAGTGAGANVLTF TGTGCCAGCAGTTACGCCGGGACAGGGGCTGGGGCCAACGTCCTGACTTTC
. TRBD1 TRBJ2-1 TRBV19 CASSLRDSNEQFF TGTGCCAGTAGTCTCCGGGACAGCAATGAGCAGTTCTTC
. TRBD1 TRBJ2-1 TRBV7-9 CASSFRGHPETSYEQFF TGTGCCAGCAGCTTCAGGGGGCACCCTGAGACTTCCTATGAGCAGTTCTTC
few . TRBJ1-4 TRBV10-3 CAISEGTANEKLFF TGTGCCATCAGTGAAGGAACAGCTAATGAAAAACTGTTTTTT
. TRBD1 TRBJ2-3 TRBV30 CAWSGDRSYTDTQYF TGTGCCTGGAGTGGGGACAGGTCATACACAGATACGCAGTATTTT
few TRBD2 TRBJ2-3 TRBV27 CASRSGGALTDTQYF TGTGCCAGCCGGTCGGGGGGAGCGCTCACAGATACGCAGTATTTT
. . TRBJ2-1 TRBV6-5 CATAGTHNEQFF TGTGCCACGGCTGGGACTCACAATGAGCAGTTCTTC
. TRBD1 TRBJ1-1 TRBV9 CASSSGGRNTEAFF TGTGCCAGCAGCTCAGGGGGGAGGAACACTGAAGCTTTCTTT
. . TRBJ1-3 TRBV7-9 CASTSSAGAGNTIYF TGTGCCAGCACCTCCTCGGCAGGGGCAGGAAACACCATATATTTT